These T cell receptor beta chains were read from a single sample in a study of T cell repertoires in cytomegalovirus infection. TCRdb passed the reads through MiXCR, listing each CDR3 protein once. Of a few hundred thousand distinct CDR3 sequences in the sample, about 18% were seen once. Sequenced input: CD8+ T cells from PBMCs. The receptors come from a human donor in good health (CMV status not recorded). Some clones in this sample may be carry-over from other donors' samples. Both conserved end residues are part of each CDR3. A D gene is named only where the DNA matches it firmly. Rows may omit the clone size; those that give it use once, few, many or a size class.

TGCGCCAGCAGCCCAGGGGGGACAGGGGTTGCCACCGGGGAGCTGTTTTTT CASSPGGTGVATGELFF TRBJ2-2 few TRBD1 17 TRBV4-1
TGCAGCGTTGGGGAAGAAGCTTTCTTT CSVGEEAFF TRBJ1-1 few . 9 TRBV29-1
TGTGCCAGCAGTTGGTTGGGCGATGAGCAGTTCTTC CASSWLGDEQFF TRBJ2-1 . . 12 TRBV12-3/TRBV12-4
TGTGCCAGCAGTTACACGGCGGGACAGGTACTCAATGAGCAGTTCTTC CASSYTAGQVLNEQFF TRBJ2-1 many TRBD1 16 TRBV6-5
TGTGCCAGCAGCTTAGAGTCCGGGCAGGGACGGAACTATGGCTACACCTTC CASSLESGQGRNYGYTF TRBJ1-2 many . 17 TRBV7-2
TGTGCCAGCAGTCTCTATACCGGAGATAGTGATGGCTACACCTTC CASSLYTGDSDGYTF TRBJ1-2 many . 15 TRBV6-2/TRBV6-3
TGTGCCAGCAGTCACGGTTCCTACGAGCAGTACTTC CASSHGSYEQYF TRBJ2-7 many . 12 TRBV25-1
TGTGCCAGCAGCCCACCGGGACAGGGGTTGGACGAGCAGTACTTC CASSPPGQGLDEQYF TRBJ2-7 few TRBD1 15 TRBV7-6
TGTGCCAGCAGTTTTTATCGGGGAACTAGCGCCGGGTACAATGAGCAGTTCTTC CASSFYRGTSAGYNEQFF TRBJ2-1 . TRBD2 18 TRBV28
TGTGCCAGCAGTCTTTTTGGGACGAGTAGAGAAAAACTGTTTTTT CASSLFGTSREKLFF TRBJ1-4 few . 15 TRBV12-3/TRBV12-4
TGTGCCATCAGTGTGGGTTCTGGCTACACCTTC CAISVGSGYTF TRBJ1-2 . . 11 TRBV10-3
TGTGCCAGCAGTTACTCGACCGGGACCTACGAGCAGTACTTC CASSYSTGTYEQYF TRBJ2-7 . . 14 TRBV6-6
TGTGCCAGTAGGGGTGGGTACCCCTACGAGCAGTACTTC CASRGGYPYEQYF TRBJ2-7 . . 13 TRBV19
TGTGCCAGCTTGCGGACAGCTAGCTCCTACAATGAGCAGTTCTTC CASLRTASSYNEQFF TRBJ2-1 . . 15 TRBV27
TGTGCCAGCAGCGGACTAGCGGGGGATACCTACGAGCAGTTCTTC CASSGLAGDTYEQFF TRBJ2-1 few TRBD2 15 TRBV27
TGTGCCAGCACCTCGACCTATTATGGCTACACCTTC CASTSTYYGYTF TRBJ1-2 few . 12 TRBV12-3/TRBV12-4
TGTGCCAGCAGTTTAGCGGCGGAAACAGGGGGGGTTCGCTACGAGCAGTACTTC CASSLAAETGGVRYEQYF TRBJ2-7 many . 18 TRBV12-3/TRBV12-4
TGTGCCAGCAGCTTAATACGAAACACTGAAGCTTTCTTT CASSLIRNTEAFF TRBJ1-1 many . 13 TRBV7-2
TGCGCCAGCAGCTTCCTAGGGTCTGGGGCCAACGTCCTGACTTTC CASSFLGSGANVLTF TRBJ2-6 many . 15 TRBV5-1
TGTGCCAGCAGCCTCGGGGGGAGGGCCAATGAGCAGTTCTTC CASSLGGRANEQFF TRBJ2-1 many TRBD2 14 TRBV11-3
TGTGCCAGCAGTTCCAGGGGGCATTACGAGCAGTACTTC CASSSRGHYEQYF TRBJ2-7 many TRBD1 13 TRBV7-8
TGCAGCGTTGCGCGAGGGGCGAGGAACACTGAAGCTTTCTTT CSVARGARNTEAFF TRBJ1-1 . . 14 TRBV29-1
TGTGCCAGCAGCCCCGATAACAGGTTTTCTAGCACAGATACGCAGTATTTT CASSPDNRFSSTDTQYF TRBJ2-3 many . 17 TRBV7-8
TGTGCCAGCAGCTTAGATCAGGATGGCTACACCTTC CASSLDQDGYTF TRBJ1-2 many . 12 TRBV7-9
TGTGCCAGCAGTCCCTCCGACAGGAGGCTGCTGTCCTACGAGCAGTACTTC CASSPSDRRLLSYEQYF TRBJ2-7 many . 17 TRBV28
TGTGCCAGCAGCTTTACTAGCGGGGGGGAGACCCAGTACTTC CASSFTSGGETQYF TRBJ2-5 many TRBD2 14 TRBV7-8
TGCAGTGCTAGAGATCCCGGGGGCAGGACCATTTACGAGCAGTACTTC CSARDPGGRTIYEQYF TRBJ2-7 . . 16 TRBV20-1
TGTGCCAGCAGCTGGGACGGGGGCTATGGCTACACCTTC CASSWDGGYGYTF TRBJ1-2 . . 13 TRBV7-9